The 23 T cell receptor beta chains listed next were all sequenced from one sample in a study of human T cells and chemical hapten exposure. Time point given: patch test 1, 2 weeks after DPC sensitization. Treatment meaning: therapeutic diphenylcyclopropenone sensitization with weekly scalp DPC. Each CDR3 protein is one row after TCRdb ran MiXCR on the RACE reads. The sample contains 95,000 to 150,000 distinct CDR3 sequences, roughly 15% of which appear only once. Sequenced here: whole blood, sampled in connection with sensitization to the hapten diphenylcyclopropenone (DPC). All receptors derive from a man between 18 and 29 years old with alopecia areata. Some clones in this sample may be carry-over from other donors' samples.

V and J are TRBV24-1 and TRBJ1-5; D call uncertain. In germline, CDR1 is KGHDR, CDR2 SFDVKD. Trimming pared 7 bases from V and 2 bases from J, leaving 14 bases between. This CDR3 is 15 amino acids long. CDR3 sequence: CATRLEGGGNQPQHF. The CDR3 DNA reads as TGTGCCACCAGACTGGAGGGCGGGGGCAATCAGCCCCAGCATTTT.

V gene TRBV20-1 combines with J gene TRBJ1-2, with D possibly matching TRBD1 (5 bases). Looked up from germline, CDR1 is DFQATT and CDR2 is SNEGSKA (reference sequence). The CDR3 totals 13 residues. V dropped 4 bases and J dropped 4 bases, with 13 bases sitting between them. In DNA, the CDR3 is TGCAGTGCTACAAGGGAGGGGCTCTATGGCTACACCTTC. Residues: CSATREGLYGYTF.

This clonotype occurred many times. The chain is built from TRBV7-8 and TRBJ2-1, with TRBD2 matching 10 bases. This CDR3 comprises 16 residues. Germline V gene sequence: CDR1 SGHVS, CDR2 FQNEAQ. J was trimmed by 3 bases and V by 1 base; bases with no gene match: 3. Written as DNA, the CDR3 is TGTGCCAGCAGCTTAGGGCTAGCGGGGGACTACAATGAGCAGTTCTTC. This gives the protein CASSLGLAGDYNEQFF.

The chain employs TRBV9 and TRBJ2-5, with D possibly being TRBD1 (6 bases). The CDR3 is 14 amino acids. Looked up from germline, CDR1 is SGDLS and CDR2 is YYNGEE. V was shortened by 2 bases and J by 5 bases, with 13 bases between the two germline ends. CDR3 in amino acids: CASSVGTPRETQYF. CDR3 DNA sequence: TGTGCCAGCAGCGTGGGGACACCCAGGGAGACCCAGTACTTC. The full variable domain, in which reference TRBV9 and TRBJ2-5 provide the parts outside the CDR3, is DSGVTQTPKHLITATGQRVTLRCSPRSGDLSVYWYQQSLDQGLQFLIQYYNGEERAKGNILERFSAQQFPDLHSELNLSSLELGDSALYFCASSVGTPRETQYFGPGTRLLVL.

V and J are TRBV6-2 or TRBV6-3 and TRBJ2-2; TRBD1 matches 8 bases. Trimming at V came to 8 bases and at J to 6 bases, leaving 8 bases not matched to a gene. Per the germline V gene, CDR1 is MNHEY and CDR2 is SVGEGT. There are 14 residues in the CDR3. The CDR3 is CASLDRERAGELFF. CDR3 DNA sequence: TGTGCCAGCCTGGACAGGGAGAGGGCCGGGGAGCTGTTTTTT.

This clonotype was counted a few times. V usage is TRBV6-2 or TRBV6-3 and J usage is TRBJ2-7; D not certain. The CDR3 extends over 14 amino acids. V lost 5 bases, J lost 3 bases, and 14 bases lay in between. Germline V lookup: CDR1 MNHEY, CDR2 SVGEGT. The CDR3 nucleotides are TGTGCCAGCAGTCACGGGTCAGAGAACTACGAGCAGTACTTC. It encodes CASSHGSENYEQYF.

This clonotype has a handful of counts. The chain employs TRBV7-6 and TRBJ1-1; perhaps TRBD1 as D (5 bases). V lost 3 bases to trimming and J lost 6 bases, with 11 bases between them. CDR1 is SGHVS and CDR2 is FNYEAQ in the germline V gene. The CDR3 extends over 13 amino acids. CDR3 sequence: CASSLEEGSEAFF. Written as DNA, the CDR3 is TGTGCCAGCAGCTTGGAGGAGGGGTCTGAAGCTTTCTTT.

The rearrangement links TRBV7-3 to TRBJ2-5; 7 bases agree with TRBD1. The CDR3 totals 14 residues. Germline-derived CDR1 and CDR2 are SGHTA and FQGTGA. The ends lost 0 bases at V and 4 bases at J; junction bases unmatched: 2. CDR3 region: CASSLTGGAETQYF. The CDR3 DNA reads TGTGCCAGCAGCTTAACAGGGGGCGCAGAGACCCAGTACTTC.

The genes are TRBV18 and TRBJ2-3; 9 bases line up with TRBD2. Trimming removed 4 bases from V and 2 bases from J; junction bases left unmatched: 4. CDR1 and CDR2 (germline): KGHSH, LQKENI. This CDR3 is built from 15 residues. The CDR3 spells CASSLAGDNTDTQYF. The CDR3 bases are TGTGCCAGCTCACTAGCGGGGGATAACACAGATACGCAGTATTTT.

The sample holds a few counts of this clonotype. The CDR3, as DNA: TGTGCCAGCAGCCGTCGACAGGCCTACGAGCAGTACGTC. Encoded protein: CASSRRQAYEQYV. V is TRBV6-2 or TRBV6-3 and J is TRBJ2-7; weak D call: TRBD1 (6 bases). The CDR3 length is 13 residues. The V and J ends lost 6 bases and 2 bases respectively, with 11 bases between them. CDR1 and CDR2 from the germline V gene are MNHEY and SVGEGT.

The rearrangement joins TRBV7-9 to TRBJ1-1, with a possible D match to TRBD1 (6 bases). This CDR3 has 12 residues. Trimming left V 1 base short and J 11 bases short, with 11 bases between. The germline V gene has CDR1 SEHNR and CDR2 FQNEAQ (reference sequence). The CDR3 spells CASSLDEGGAFF. The DNA of the CDR3 is TGTGCCAGCAGCTTAGATGAGGGGGGCGCTTTCTTT.

The gene calls are TRBV20-1 and TRBJ1-4, with 7 bases aligning to TRBD1. The germline CDR1 and CDR2 sequences are DFQATT and SNEGSKA (reference sequence). This CDR3 has 15 amino acids. With 0 bases clipped from V and 6 bases from J, the junction kept 7 bases outside the gene matches. The DNA of the CDR3 is TGCAGTGCTAGAGACTCGGGACAGACGGATGAAAAACTGTTTTTT. This sequence encodes CSARDSGQTDEKLFF.

The V call is TRBV7-9, the J call TRBJ1-5; 9 bases are a match to TRBD1. Unmatched junction bases numbered 2, after V lost 5 bases and J lost 3 bases. This CDR3 is built from 14 residues. Germline V gene sequence: CDR1 SEHNR, CDR2 FQNEAQ (reference sequence). The chain's CDR3 is CASSRTGDNQPQHF. The CDR3 DNA reads TGTGCCAGCAGCCGGACAGGGGACAATCAGCCCCAGCATTTT.

The gene calls are TRBV6-2 or TRBV6-3 and TRBJ2-7; 7 nucleotides align to TRBD1. With V trimmed by 1 base and J by 4 bases, 4 bases remained unmatched. Germline V gene lookup returns CDR1 MNHEY and CDR2 SVGEGT. The CDR3 is 14 residues long. The CDR3 loop reads CASSYYGQDYEQYF. CDR3 nucleotide sequence: TGTGCCAGCAGTTACTACGGACAGGATTACGAGCAGTACTTC.

The chain links TRBV12-3 or TRBV12-4 to TRBJ1-2; D not certain. The germline V and J ends were trimmed by 4 bases and 4 bases, with 7 bases remaining between them. CDR3 length: 12 amino acids. As DNA, the CDR3 is TGTGCCAGCAGTTCCCGCCCCTATGGCTACACCTTC. Encoded protein: CASSSRPYGYTF.

This clonotype was counted at least ten times. The chain employs TRBV12-3 or TRBV12-4 and TRBJ1-1; no clear D. The CDR3 runs 14 residues. V dropped 1 base and J dropped 2 bases, with 8 bases sitting between them. CDR3 residues: CASSLGSVNTEAFF. The CDR3, as DNA: TGTGCCAGCAGTTTAGGATCGGTTAACACTGAAGCTTTCTTT.

There are many counts of this clonotype. The gene calls are TRBV9 and TRBJ1-3; possible D gene TRBD1, 6 bases. CDR3 length: 15 residues. The V end lost 3 bases, the J end lost 0 bases, and 10 bases lay between the germline ends. Germline assignment: CDR1 SGDLS and CDR2 YYNGEE. The CDR3 DNA sequence: TGTGCCAGCAGCGGTACAGGGTTCTCTGGAAACACCATATATTTT. It yields the protein CASSGTGFSGNTIYF.

J is TRBJ2-3 and V is TRBV15; D remains unclear. V shed 0 bases and J shed 0 bases, with 13 bases lying between them. Germline assignment: CDR1 LNHNV and CDR2 YYDKDF (reference sequence). The CDR3 runs 17 residues. CDR3 DNA sequence: TGTGCCACCAGCAGAGATAAAGCGACCCTGAGCACAGATACGCAGTATTTT. Amino acids: CATSRDKATLSTDTQYF.

This clonotype appeared a few times. This chain links TRBV6-5 with TRBJ1-1, with a possible D match to TRBD1 (6 bases). Trimming took off 2 bases at V and 1 base at J, with 8 bases between the two ends. The CDR3 runs to 14 residues. Germline CDR1 MNHEY, CDR2 SVGAGI. The CDR3: CASSYLQGNTEAFF. The CDR3, as DNA: TGTGCCAGCAGTTACCTACAGGGGAACACTGAAGCTTTCTTT.

CDR3 sequence reads: CASSSSYISNTGELFF. As DNA, the CDR3 is TGTGCCAGCAGTTCGTCCTATATCTCGAACACCGGGGAGCTGTTTTTT. V is TRBV6-5 and J is TRBJ2-2; D gene unclear. Trimming took off 4 bases at V and 0 bases at J, with 12 bases between the two ends. The CDR3 sequence is 16 residues long. The V gene's germline CDR1 is MNHEY and CDR2 SVGAGI.

This rearrangement joins TRBV5-6 to TRBJ1-6; 9 bases match TRBD1. The trim removed 2 bases at V and 7 bases at J, leaving 4 bases unmatched. The CDR3 contains 15 residues. Per germline, CDR1 SGHDT and CDR2 YYEEEE. CDR3 protein: CASSFTGGYNSPLHF. In nucleotides, the CDR3 is TGTGCCAGCAGCTTTACAGGGGGCTACAATTCACCCCTCCACTTT. Together with reference TRBV5-6 and TRBJ1-6, the CDR3 gives the full variable domain: DAGVTQSPTHLIKTRGQQVTLRCSPKSGHDTVSWYQQALGQGPQFIFQYYEEEERQRGNFPDRFSGHQFPNYSSELNVNALLLGDSALYLCASSFTGGYNSPLHFGNGTRLTVT.

This clonotype was counted between two and nine times. The chain couples TRBV7-8 to TRBJ1-5, with TRBD1 identical over 9 bases. CDR1 is SGHVS and CDR2 is FQNEAQ in the germline V gene. The J segment lost 3 bases and the V segment lost 5 bases, leaving 5 bases of the junction unmatched. This CDR3 region has 15 residues. This CDR3 is CASSPGTGFNQPQHF. In nucleotides, the CDR3 is TGTGCCAGCAGCCCCGGGACAGGGTTCAATCAGCCCCAGCATTTT.

The V and J genes are TRBV11-3 and TRBJ2-2; 9 bases fit TRBD2. This CDR3 contains 17 residues. Trimming took 4 bases from V and 1 from J; bases not matched to a gene: 7. The germline V gene has CDR1 SGHNT and CDR2 YENEEA. This CDR3 reads CASSSYQLAGNTGELFF. CDR3 nucleotides: TGTGCCAGCAGCTCCTACCAACTAGCGGGGAACACCGGGGAGCTGTTTTTT.